This T cell receptor beta chain originates from a study of somatic mutations in cytotoxic T cells in rheumatoid arthritis. The length of the CDR3 is 17 residues. CDR1 is SNHLY and CDR2 is FYNNEI in the germline V gene. V gave up 4 bases and J gave up 4 bases, with 23 bases separating them. TCRdb keeps only in-frame clones here, not all; method: immunoSEQ multiplex PCR. The sample gives roughly 15,000 clones, approximately 82% of which show up once; around 20% is in the top ten. Sequences were obtained from CD8+ T cells sorted from blood. The receptor was isolated from an adult with rheumatoid arthritis. V and J are TRBV2 and TRBJ2-7, with D possibly being TRBD1 (6 bases). This CDR3 reads CASSASRNRATDYEQYF. CDR3 in DNA: TGTGCCAGCAGTGCGTCCAGGAACAGGGCTACGGATTACGAGCAGTACTTC.